The sequence of this T cell receptor beta chain was determined in a study of cytomegalovirus exposure and HLA in healthy donors. Overall study context: The approximately 120 validation repertoires were reported in a later analysis to have been generated on the same platform as the roughly 700 first-cohort repertoires. Study results and limitations: The classifier reportedly diagnosed cytomegalovirus status with high specificity and sensitivity. First-cohort TCR clusters were later found to tend to co-occur in the roughly 120 validation repertoires. Altogether, some 160 TCR beta chains were recorded as cytomegalovirus-associated.

Produced via immunoSEQ multiplex PCR; TCRdb's table is partial and in-frame only. The top ten hold 4% to 4.5% of the sample, which has fewer than 200,000 clones, roughly 89% seen once. The trim removed 3 bases at V and 1 base at J, leaving 11 bases unmatched. CDR1 and CDR2 from the germline V gene are MDHEN and SYDVKM. The CDR3 consists of 17 residues. As concerns this clone: The antigen remains unidentified.

The rearrangement links TRBV28 to TRBJ2-5; 7 nucleotides match TRBD1. Sequenced sample: PBMCs. This clonotype originated in a man aged 18 to 35 in good health and CMV-seropositive. As DNA, the CDR3 is TGTGCCAGCAGTTTCGACAGGGTGGTAATTAGCCAAGAGACCCAGTACTTC. It translates to CASSFDRVVISQETQYF.